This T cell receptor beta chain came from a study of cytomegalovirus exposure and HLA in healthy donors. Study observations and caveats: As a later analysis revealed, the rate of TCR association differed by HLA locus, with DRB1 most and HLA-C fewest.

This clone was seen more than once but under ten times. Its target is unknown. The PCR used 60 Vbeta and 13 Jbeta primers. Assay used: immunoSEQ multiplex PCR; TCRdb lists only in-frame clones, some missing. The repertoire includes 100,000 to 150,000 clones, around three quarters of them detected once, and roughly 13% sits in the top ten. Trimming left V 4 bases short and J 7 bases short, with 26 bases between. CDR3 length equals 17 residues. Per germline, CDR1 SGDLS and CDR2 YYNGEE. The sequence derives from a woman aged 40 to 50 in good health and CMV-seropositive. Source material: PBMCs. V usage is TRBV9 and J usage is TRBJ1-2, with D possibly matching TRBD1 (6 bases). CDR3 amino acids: CASSPRLGGHQGSGYTF. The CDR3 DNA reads TGTGCCAGCAGCCCCCGATTAGGGGGACACCAGGGGAGTGGCTACACCTTC. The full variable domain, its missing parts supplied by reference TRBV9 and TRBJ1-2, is DSGVTQTPKHLITATGQRVTLRCSPRSGDLSVYWYQQSLDQGLQFLIQYYNGEERAKGNILERFSAQQFPDLHSELNLSSLELGDSALYFCASSPRLGGHQGSGYTFGSGTRLTVV.